This T cell receptor (beta chain) originates from a study of blood T cell repertoires in COVID-19. Study-level information: PBMCs, B-cell-depleted T cells, or T cells were the source of the cDNA or gDNA that made up the material.

V lost 8 bases, J lost 0 bases, and 5 bases stayed unmatched. The CDR3 length is 15 residues. In germline, CDR1 is SGHTA, CDR2 FQGNSA. Some clones are missing from TCRdb's copy, which holds only in-frame ones; the method was immunoSEQ multiplex PCR. This table has 68,000 or so clones, less than 95% appearing once. The sequence derives from a man aged 50 or older with COVID-19, enrolled during active disease. Sequenced material: peripheral blood. The chain employs TRBV7-2 and TRBJ2-1; 9 bases are a match to TRBD1. The DNA for the CDR3 is TGTGCCAGCCGCTCGACAGGGGGCTCCTACAATGAGCAGTTCTTC. It encodes CASRSTGGSYNEQFF. The full variable domain, with the rest looked up from reference TRBV7-2 and TRBJ2-1, is GAGVSQSPSNKVTEKGKDVELRCDPISGHTALYWYRQSLGQGLEFLIYFQGNSAPDKSGLPSDRFSAERTGGSVSTLTIQRTQQEDSAVYLCASRSTGGSYNEQFFGPGTRLTVL.